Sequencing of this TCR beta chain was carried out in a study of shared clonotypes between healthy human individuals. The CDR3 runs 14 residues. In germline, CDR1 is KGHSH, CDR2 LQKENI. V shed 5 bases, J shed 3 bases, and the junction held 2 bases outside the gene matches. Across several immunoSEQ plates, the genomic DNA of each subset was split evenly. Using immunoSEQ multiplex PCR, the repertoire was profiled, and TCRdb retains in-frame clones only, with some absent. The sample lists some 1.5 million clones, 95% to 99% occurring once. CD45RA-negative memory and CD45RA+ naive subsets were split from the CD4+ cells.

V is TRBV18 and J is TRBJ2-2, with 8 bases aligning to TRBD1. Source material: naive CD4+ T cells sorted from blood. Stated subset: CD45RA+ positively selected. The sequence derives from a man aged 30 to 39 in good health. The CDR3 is CASSGQGDTGELFF. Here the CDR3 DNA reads TGTGCCAGCTCAGGACAGGGAGACACCGGGGAGCTGTTTTTT.